The rows below give T cell receptor beta chains drawn from one sample of a study of Ad26.COV2.S vaccination and SARS-CoV-2 variants. Using immunoSEQ multiplex PCR, the repertoire was profiled, and TCRdb retains in-frame clones only, with some absent. This sample has about 180,000 clones; 87% occur once, and the top ten carry 5% to 6.5%. The starting material was peripheral blood, obtained after recovery from COVID-19. All receptors derive from a human donor who had recovered from COVID-19. Both conserved end residues are part of each CDR3. D genes are given only for firm matches. Clone size is given for some rows only: seen once, a few or many times, or a class if the clone is expanded.

V	size	D	length	J	DNA	CDR3
TRBV14	NA	NA	16	TRBJ2-7	TGTGCCAGCAGCCCCCGAAGTGGGGGACGGTCCTACGAGCAGTACTTC	CASSPRSGGRSYEQYF
TRBV18	NA	TRBD1	17	TRBJ1-2	TGTGCCAGCTCAACGGTTTCCGGGACAGGGACTGGATATGGCTACACCTTC	CASSTVSGTGTGYGYTF
TRBV4-2	NA	NA	14	TRBJ2-1	TGTGCCAGCAGCTGGACCGAAGGGAACAATGAGCAGTTCTTC	CASSWTEGNNEQFF
TRBV7-8	NA	NA	16	TRBJ2-2	TGTGCCAGCAGCTTCCAAGGAGCGGGGAACACCGGGGAGCTGTTTTTT	CASSFQGAGNTGELFF
TRBV9	few	TRBD2	16	TRBJ2-7	TGTGCCAGCAGCGGGCCGACTAGCCGCTTCGGGCACGAGCAGTACTTC	CASSGPTSRFGHEQYF
TRBV19	NA	NA	13	TRBJ1-1	TGTGCCAGTAGTATAAGTAGGGGGTTAGTAGCTTTCTTT	CASSISRGLVAFF
TRBV28	NA	NA	14	TRBJ2-5	TGTGCCAGCAGTCGACCAGGGGGAGGGGAGACCCAGTACTTC	CASSRPGGGETQYF
TRBV7-2	NA	TRBD2	19	TRBJ2-3	TGTGCCAGCAGCGTAGAATCGCCTAGGACTAGCGGGACAAGAGGTACGCAGTATTTT	CASSVESPRTSGTRGTQYF
TRBV6-5	NA	NA	15	TRBJ2-7	TGTGCCAGCAGTTACAACCGTCCCGAATACGGCGAGCAGTACTTC	CASSYNRPEYGEQYF
TRBV19	NA	NA	15	TRBJ2-2	TGTGCCAGTAGTAGTTACAGCGCGAACACCGGGGAGCTGTTTTTT	CASSSYSANTGELFF
TRBV5-4	few	NA	16	TRBJ1-6	TGTGCCAGCAGCTTAGGGGCCGCGACAAGTAATTCACCCCTCCACTTT	CASSLGAATSNSPLHF
TRBV3-1/TRBV3-2	NA	TRBD1	18	TRBJ1-1	TGTGCCAGCAGCCTTTATTCCGGGACAGGGGACGTTAGCACTGAAGCTTTCTTT	CASSLYSGTGDVSTEAFF
TRBV7-9	NA	NA	13	TRBJ2-3	TGTGCCAGCAGCTTAAGGGACACAGATACGCAGTATTTT	CASSLRDTDTQYF
TRBV6-5	NA	NA	12	TRBJ1-2	TGTGCCAGCAGTTACGGGAACTATGGCTGCACCTTC	CASSYGNYGCTF
TRBV11-2	many	TRBD2	19	TRBJ2-2	TGTGCCAGCAGCTTAGATCTGACTAGCGGGAGGTCGGACACCGGGGAGCTGTTTTTT	CASSLDLTSGRSDTGELFF
TRBV6-1	NA	NA	15	TRBJ2-3	TGTGCCAGCAGTGATTTCGCGGTAAGCACAGATACGCAGTATTTT	CASSDFAVSTDTQYF
TRBV5-6	NA	TRBD1	14	TRBJ2-2	TGTGCCAGCACTTGGACAGGGAACACCGGGGAGCTGTTTTTT	CASTWTGNTGELFF
TRBV5-8	NA	NA	15	TRBJ1-2	TGTGCCAGCAGCCCCTCTAGGTCAGGGGTGAATGGCTACACCTTC	CASSPSRSGVNGYTF
TRBV24-1	NA	TRBD1	15	TRBJ1-2	TGTGCCACCAGTGATAGGCCCCAGGGGGAAGATGGCTACACCTTC	CATSDRPQGEDGYTF
TRBV7-9	NA	TRBD2	16	TRBJ2-2	TGTGCCAGCAGCTTAAGCCTAGCGGGGGTGGCCGGGGAGCTGTTTTTT	CASSLSLAGVAGELFF
TRBV7-2	NA	NA	14	TRBJ1-1	TGTGCCAGCTTTAAGTCGCGATGGAACACTGAAGCTTTCTTT	CASFKSRWNTEAFF
TRBV29-1	few	NA	15	TRBJ2-3	TGCAGCGTTGAGGGGGGAGGAGTGGGTACAGATACGCAGTATTTT	CSVEGGGVGTDTQYF
TRBV29-1	NA	NA	13	TRBJ2-1	TGCAGCGGATTTCGGGGTGGGGCCAATGAGCAGTTCTTC	CSGFRGGANEQFF
TRBV5-4	NA	TRBD2	16	TRBJ2-1	TGTGCCAGCAGCCCCAGCAGCGGGGGGGCCCACAATGAGCAGTTCTTC	CASSPSSGGAHNEQFF
TRBV6-6	NA	NA	14	TRBJ1-4	TGTGCCAGCAGTACCATGAGCGGTAATGAAAAACTGTTTTTT	CASSTMSGNEKLFF
TRBV7-9	NA	NA	14	TRBJ1-1	TGTGCCAGCAGCTCAATCACAACAAACACTGAAGCTTTCTTT	CASSSITTNTEAFF
TRBV10-3	NA	TRBD2	18	TRBJ2-7	TGTGCCATCAGTGAGTCGGGTCCGGAAGGACTAGCGTTCTACGAGCAGTACTTC	CAISESGPEGLAFYEQYF
TRBV30	few	NA	16	TRBJ1-3	TGTGCCTGGAGTTCATTACGGGAAATCTCTGGAAACACCATATATTTT	CAWSSLREISGNTIYF
TRBV5-1	few	TRBD1	15	TRBJ1-5	TGCGCCAGCAGCGAAACAGGGGCCTACAATCAGCCCCAGCATTTT	CASSETGAYNQPQHF
TRBV6-6	once	TRBD1	15	TRBJ1-1	TGTGCCAGCAGTTACTCCGGACAGGGTAACACTGAAGCTTTCTTT	CASSYSGQGNTEAFF
TRBV10-3	NA	NA	12	TRBJ2-1	TGTGCCACGACGTCCTTGCTCGATGAGCAGTTCTTC	CATTSLLDEQFF
TRBV28	NA	NA	12	TRBJ1-4	TGTGCCACAAAAGGGGGGAGTGAAAAACTGTTTTTT	CATKGGSEKLFF
TRBV19	NA	NA	16	TRBJ1-5	TGTGCCAGTGGGGTAGGTGGGGGGGCTGGCAATCAGCCCCAGCATTTT	CASGVGGGAGNQPQHF
TRBV5-6	NA	NA	16	TRBJ1-5	TGTGCCAGCAGCTTGGGGTCCAGGGTAAGCAATCAGCCCCAGCATTTT	CASSLGSRVSNQPQHF
TRBV4-1	NA	TRBD1	14	TRBJ2-7	TGCGCCAACAGCCAGCTAGCCGGGACAGAGGAGCAGTACTTC	CANSQLAGTEEQYF
TRBV5-6	NA	NA	16	TRBJ2-5	TGTGCCAGCACCTGGGGACCCCCTGGGACCCAAGAGACCCAGTACTTC	CASTWGPPGTQETQYF
TRBV5-1	NA	NA	14	TRBJ2-7	TGCGCCAGCAGCCTTAGATCTGGCTCCTACGAGCAGTACTTC	CASSLRSGSYEQYF
TRBV6-1	NA	NA	14	TRBJ1-1	TGTGCCAGCAGTGAAGCGGGGGTGAACACTGAAGCTTTCTTT	CASSEAGVNTEAFF
TRBV5-4	NA	NA	15	TRBJ2-2	TGTGCCAGCAGCCTACAGGGAAGAGGCACCGGGGAGCTGTTTTTT	CASSLQGRGTGELFF
TRBV19	NA	TRBD1	17	TRBJ1-1	TGTGCCAGTAGTGAGGAGGACAGGGGGTTATGGAACACTGAAGCTTTCTTT	CASSEEDRGLWNTEAFF
TRBV7-8	NA	TRBD1	15	TRBJ1-2	TGTGCCAGCAGCTCCCGGACAGGGGAGTACTATGGCTACACCTTC	CASSSRTGEYYGYTF
TRBV27	NA	NA	18	TRBJ1-5	TGTGCCAGCAGCCCACGGGGGAGAACAGTATATAGCAATCAGCCCCAGCATTTT	CASSPRGRTVYSNQPQHF
TRBV9	NA	NA	14	TRBJ2-2	TGTGCCAGCAGCCCCTCGAGTCACACCGGGGAGCTGTTTTTT	CASSPSSHTGELFF